The source of this TCR beta chain is a study of OX40 agonist ivuxolimab in advanced cancers. Blood was sampled at baseline, cycle 4 day 1, and cycle 7 day 1. A note on this clone: Other DNA sequences of this sample code for an identical CDR3.

The germline gives CDR1 MNHEY, CDR2 SMNVEV (reference sequence). The CDR3 covers 15 residues. Trimming removed 0 bases from V and 1 base from J, with 8 bases in between. Sequencing used immunoSEQ multiplex PCR; TCRdb keeps in-frame clones, though not all of them. The profile covers around 15,000 clones, with 85% to 95% appearing a single time and over 7% taken by the ten largest. This material consisted of CD4+ or CD8+ T cells sorted from blood, taken in a trial of the OX40 agonist ivuxolimab. The origin of this receptor is an adult with an advanced solid tumor such as melanoma, head and neck, liver or kidney cancer. The rearrangement joins TRBV27 to TRBJ2-3; D is undetermined. DNA for the CDR3: TGTGCCAGCAGTTTATCAAGTGGTGGCACAGATACGCAGTATTTT. Protein: CASSLSSGGTDTQYF.